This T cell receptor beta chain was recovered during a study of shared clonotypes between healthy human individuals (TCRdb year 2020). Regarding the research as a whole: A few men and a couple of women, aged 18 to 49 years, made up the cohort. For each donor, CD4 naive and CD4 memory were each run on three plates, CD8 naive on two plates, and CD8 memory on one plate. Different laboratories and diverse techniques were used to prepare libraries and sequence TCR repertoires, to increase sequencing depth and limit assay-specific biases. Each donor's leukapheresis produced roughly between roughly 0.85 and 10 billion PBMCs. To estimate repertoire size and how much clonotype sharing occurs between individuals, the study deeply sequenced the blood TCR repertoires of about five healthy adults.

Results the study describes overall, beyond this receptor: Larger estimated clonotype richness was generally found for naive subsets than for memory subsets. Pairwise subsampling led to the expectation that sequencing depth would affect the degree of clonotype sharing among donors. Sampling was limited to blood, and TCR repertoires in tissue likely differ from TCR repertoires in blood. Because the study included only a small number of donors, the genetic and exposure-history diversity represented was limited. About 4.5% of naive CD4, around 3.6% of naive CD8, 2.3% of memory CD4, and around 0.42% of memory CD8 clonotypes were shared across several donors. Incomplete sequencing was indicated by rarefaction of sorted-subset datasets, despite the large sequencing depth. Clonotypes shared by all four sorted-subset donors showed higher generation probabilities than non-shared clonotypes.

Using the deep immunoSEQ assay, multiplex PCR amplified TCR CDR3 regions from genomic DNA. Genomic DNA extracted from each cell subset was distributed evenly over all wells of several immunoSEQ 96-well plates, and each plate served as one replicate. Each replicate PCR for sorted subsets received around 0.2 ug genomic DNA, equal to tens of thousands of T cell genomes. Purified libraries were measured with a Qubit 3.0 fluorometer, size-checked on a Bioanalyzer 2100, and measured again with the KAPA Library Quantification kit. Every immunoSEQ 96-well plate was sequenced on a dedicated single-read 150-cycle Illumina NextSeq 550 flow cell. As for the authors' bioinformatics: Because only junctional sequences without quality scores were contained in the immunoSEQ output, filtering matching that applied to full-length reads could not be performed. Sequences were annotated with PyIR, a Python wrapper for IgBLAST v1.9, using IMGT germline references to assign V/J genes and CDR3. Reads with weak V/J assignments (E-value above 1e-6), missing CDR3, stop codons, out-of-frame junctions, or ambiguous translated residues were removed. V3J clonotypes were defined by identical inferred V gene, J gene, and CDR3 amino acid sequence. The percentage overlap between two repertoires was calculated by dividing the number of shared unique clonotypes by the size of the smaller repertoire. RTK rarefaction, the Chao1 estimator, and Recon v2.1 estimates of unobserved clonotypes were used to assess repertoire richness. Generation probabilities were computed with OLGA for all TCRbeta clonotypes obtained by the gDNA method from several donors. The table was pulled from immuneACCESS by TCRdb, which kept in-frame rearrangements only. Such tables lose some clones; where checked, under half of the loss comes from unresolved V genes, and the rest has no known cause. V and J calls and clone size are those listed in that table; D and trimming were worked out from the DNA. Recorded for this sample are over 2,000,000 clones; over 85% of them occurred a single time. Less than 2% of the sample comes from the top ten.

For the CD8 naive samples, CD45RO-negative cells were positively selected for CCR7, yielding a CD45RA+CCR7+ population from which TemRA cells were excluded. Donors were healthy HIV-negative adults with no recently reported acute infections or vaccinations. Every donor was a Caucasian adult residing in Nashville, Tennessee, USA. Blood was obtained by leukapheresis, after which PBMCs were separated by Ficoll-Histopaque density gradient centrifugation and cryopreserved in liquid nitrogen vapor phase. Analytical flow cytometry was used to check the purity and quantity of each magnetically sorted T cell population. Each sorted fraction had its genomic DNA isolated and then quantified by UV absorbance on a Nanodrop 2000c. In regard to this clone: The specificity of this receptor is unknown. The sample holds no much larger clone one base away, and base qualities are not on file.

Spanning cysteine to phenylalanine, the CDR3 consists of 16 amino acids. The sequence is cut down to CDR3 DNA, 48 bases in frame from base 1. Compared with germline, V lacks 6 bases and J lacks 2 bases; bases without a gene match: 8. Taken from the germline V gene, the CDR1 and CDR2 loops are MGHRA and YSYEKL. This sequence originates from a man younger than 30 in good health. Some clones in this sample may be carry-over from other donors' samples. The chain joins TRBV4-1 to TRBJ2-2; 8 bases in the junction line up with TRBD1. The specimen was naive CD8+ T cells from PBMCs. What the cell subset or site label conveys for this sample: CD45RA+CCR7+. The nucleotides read TGCGCCAGCAGATCCCCACAGGGGGTTAACACCGGGGAGCTGTTTTTT. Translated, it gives CASRSPQGVNTGELFF.